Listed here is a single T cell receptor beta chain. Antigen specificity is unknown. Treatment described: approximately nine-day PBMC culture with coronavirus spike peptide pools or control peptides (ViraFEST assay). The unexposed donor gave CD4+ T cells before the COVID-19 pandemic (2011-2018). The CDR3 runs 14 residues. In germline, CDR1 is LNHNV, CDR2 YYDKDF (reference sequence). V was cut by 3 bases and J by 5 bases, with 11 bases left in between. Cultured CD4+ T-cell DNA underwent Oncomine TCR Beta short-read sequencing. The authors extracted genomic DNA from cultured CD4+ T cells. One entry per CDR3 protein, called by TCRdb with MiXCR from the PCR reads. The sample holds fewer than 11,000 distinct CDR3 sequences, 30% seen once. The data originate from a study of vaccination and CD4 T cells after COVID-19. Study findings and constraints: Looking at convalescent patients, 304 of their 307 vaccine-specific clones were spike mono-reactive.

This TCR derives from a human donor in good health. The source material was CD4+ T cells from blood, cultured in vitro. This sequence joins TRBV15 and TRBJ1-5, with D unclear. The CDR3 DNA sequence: TGTGCCACCAGCAGCGACTTCCTTTATCAGCCCCAGCATTTT. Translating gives CATSSDFLYQPQHF. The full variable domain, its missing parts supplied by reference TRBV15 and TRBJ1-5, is DAMVIQNPRYQVTQFGKPVTLSCSQTLNHNVMYWYQQKSSQAPKLLFHYYDKDFNNEADTPDNFQSRRPNTSFCFLDIRSPGLGDTAMYLCATSSDFLYQPQHFGDGTRLSIL.